A selection of T cell receptor beta chains follows, all from one sample in a study of early T cells in non-severe SARS-CoV-2 infection. TCRdb re-derived calls from the 5' RACE reads in MiXCR, one entry per CDR3 protein. The data hold about 22,000 distinct CDR3 sequences, with about 4.5% observed a single time. Specimen: whole blood. These receptors were taken from an adult who was a healthcare worker with PCR-confirmed SARS-CoV-2 infection or an uninfected control (not recorded which). CDR3s include the opening cysteine and the closing phenylalanine or tryptophan. A D gene is named only where the DNA matches it firmly. A row's size may be missing; if present it is once, few, many or a size class.

TRBV12-3/TRBV12-4	TRBJ2-7	few	TRBD2	CASSFPSGGAFEQYF	TGTGCCAGCAGTTTCCCTAGCGGGGGGGCCTTCGAGCAGTACTTC
TRBV10-3	TRBJ2-7	.	TRBD2	CAISVGGLASYEQYF	TGTGCCATCAGTGTTGGGGGACTAGCAAGTTACGAGCAGTACTTC
TRBV20-1	TRBJ2-5	.	TRBD2	CSATRGGRETQYF	TGCAGTGCAACGCGGGGGGGCCGGGAGACCCAGTACTTC
TRBV7-2	TRBJ1-1	many	.	CASSLRAGAEFTFF	TGTGCCAGCAGTCTTAGGGCGGGGGCAGAGTTTACTTTCTTT
TRBV4-2	TRBJ1-2	many	TRBD1	CASSQQGGYGYTF	TGTGCCAGCAGCCAACAGGGGGGCTATGGCTACACCTTC
TRBV19	TRBJ2-3	few	TRBD2	CASRSLSSGARDTQYF	TGTGCCAGTAGGTCTCTTTCCAGCGGGGCCAGGGATACGCAGTATTTT
TRBV12-3/TRBV12-4	TRBJ2-3	.	.	CASSPTGMVTDTQYF	TGTGCCAGCAGTCCTACAGGGATGGTCACAGATACGCAGTATTTT
TRBV7-6	TRBJ2-3	.	TRBD1	CASSLAWATGGVVTDTQYF	TGTGCCAGCAGCTTAGCGTGGGCCACAGGGGGCGTTGTGACGGATACGCAGTATTTT
TRBV9	TRBJ1-3	many	.	CASSANLKRGGSGNTIYF	TGTGCCAGCAGCGCCAACCTCAAGAGAGGGGGCTCTGGAAACACCATATATTTT
TRBV5-5	TRBJ1-4	many	.	CASSNIRRVEKLFF	TGTGCCAGCAGCAATATTAGGAGGGTTGAAAAACTGTTTTTT
TRBV19	TRBJ1-5	many	.	CASSIPGLHNQPQHF	TGTGCCAGTAGTATACCGGGACTGCACAATCAGCCCCAGCATTTT
TRBV20-1	TRBJ2-7	many	.	CSARANNSPYEQYF	TGCAGTGCTAGAGCTAACAACTCCCCCTACGAGCAGTACTTC
TRBV6-5	TRBJ2-7	medium-sized	TRBD1	CASSTKTGSPSYEQYF	TGTGCCAGCAGTACTAAGACAGGGTCCCCCTCCTACGAGCAGTACTTC
TRBV20-1	TRBJ1-3	many	.	CSARVTQGKDSNTIYF	TGCAGTGCTAGAGTCACACAGGGTAAAGATTCGAACACCATATATTTT
TRBV6-2/TRBV6-3	TRBJ1-2	many	.	CASSPPWGTTLEGYTF	TGTGCCAGCAGTCCCCCCTGGGGGACCACCCTAGAAGGCTACACCTTC
TRBV7-3	TRBJ2-3	many	.	CASSSPAGAEDTQYF	TGTGCCAGCAGCTCACCCGCCGGCGCGGAAGATACGCAGTATTTT
TRBV7-8	TRBJ1-1	.	.	CASSAFSRVGRGTEAFF	TGTGCCAGCAGCGCCTTTTCCAGGGTAGGTCGTGGCACTGAAGCTTTCTTT
TRBV27	TRBJ1-2	few	TRBD1	CASRRQGYDGYTF	TGTGCCAGCAGACGACAGGGATACGATGGCTACACCTTC
TRBV11-2	TRBJ1-6	many	.	CASSPMTGRGDSPLHF	TGTGCCAGCAGCCCCATGACGGGAAGAGGCGATTCACCCCTCCACTTT
TRBV7-8	TRBJ2-5	few	.	CASSLDLSIQETQYF	TGTGCCAGCAGCTTAGATCTTTCGATCCAAGAGACCCAGTACTTC
TRBV7-9	TRBJ2-2	.	TRBD1	CARGGANTGELFF	TGTGCCAGAGGGGGCGCGAACACCGGGGAGCTGTTTTTT
TRBV18	TRBJ1-1	many	TRBD1	CASSPRQGAQVAFF	TGTGCCAGCTCACCAAGACAGGGGGCGCAAGTAGCTTTCTTT
TRBV12-3/TRBV12-4	TRBJ1-2	few	.	CASSDPNRAGGYTF	TGTGCCAGCAGCGACCCGAACAGGGCTGGTGGCTACACCTTC
TRBV7-2	TRBJ2-7	medium-sized	.	CASSLVTRGYEQYF	TGTGCCAGCAGCTTAGTCACTAGGGGCTACGAGCAGTACTTC
TRBV29-1	TRBJ2-1	many	.	CSVADGGDYNEQFF	TGCAGCGTCGCTGACGGGGGAGACTACAATGAGCAGTTCTTC
TRBV14	TRBJ1-1	few	TRBD1	CASSHPKPGTGLTEAFF	TGTGCCAGCAGCCACCCCAAACCCGGGACAGGTCTCACTGAAGCTTTCTTT
TRBV7-3	TRBJ1-2	few	TRBD1	CASSEQGASDGYTF	TGTGCCAGCAGCGAACAGGGGGCTTCCGATGGCTACACCTTC
TRBV19	TRBJ2-2	.	.	CASSTLTGFGELFF	TGTGCCAGTAGTACTCTTACAGGGTTCGGGGAGCTGTTTTTT
TRBV12-5	TRBJ1-1	few	.	CASGPWGFNTEAFF	TGTGCTAGTGGCCCTTGGGGGTTTAACACTGAAGCTTTCTTT
TRBV14	TRBJ1-1	many	.	CASSQDHGRRGTEAFF	TGTGCCAGCAGCCAAGATCATGGTAGGCGAGGGACTGAAGCTTTCTTT
TRBV2	TRBJ2-7	many	.	CASRIGGPTYEQYF	TGTGCCAGCAGAATAGGGGGTCCCACCTACGAGCAGTACTTC
TRBV29-1	TRBJ2-1	many	TRBD2	CSSRLAGGYEQFF	TGCAGCTCGAGACTAGCGGGGGGTTATGAGCAGTTCTTC
TRBV7-2	TRBJ2-3	many	.	CASSLVVSADTQYF	TGTGCCAGCAGCTTAGTGGTTAGCGCCGATACGCAGTATTTT
TRBV3-1	TRBJ1-6	.	.	CASSLRVPKSPLHF	TGTGCCAGCAGCCTAAGAGTCCCTAAGTCACCCCTCCACTTT
TRBV11-2	TRBJ2-3	many	.	CASSLDRGKGTDTQYF	TGTGCCAGCAGCTTAGATCGGGGAAAGGGCACAGATACGCAGTATTTT
TRBV4-1	TRBJ2-6	many	.	CASSQVGVVSGANVLTF	TGCGCCAGCAGCCAAGTGGGGGTTGTCTCTGGGGCCAACGTCCTGACTTTC
TRBV20-1	TRBJ2-3	many	TRBD1	CSAAGTGTGVPDTQYF	TGCAGTGCCGCCGGGACCGGGACAGGGGTCCCAGATACGCAGTATTTT
TRBV23-1	TRBJ2-5	many	.	CASSKGAETQYF	TGCGCCAGCAGCAAGGGAGCAGAGACCCAGTACTTC
TRBV24-1	TRBJ1-5	many	.	CATSDEGPSNQPQHF	TGTGCCACCAGTGATGAGGGACCTAGCAATCAGCCCCAGCATTTT
TRBV7-3	TRBJ2-7	many	.	CASSQTSGQQSDEQYF	TGTGCCAGCAGCCAGACATCCGGACAGCAGAGCGACGAGCAGTACTTC
TRBV20-1	TRBJ2-7	many	.	CSAKAAGGFFYEQYF	TGCAGTGCCAAGGCCGCTGGGGGTTTTTTCTACGAGCAGTACTTC
TRBV6-2/TRBV6-3	TRBJ1-6	many	.	CASSPGAANSPLHF	TGTGCCAGCAGTCCGGGAGCAGCTAATTCACCCCTCCACTTT